One and the same sample provided the 31 T cell receptor beta chains below, sequenced in a study of human T cells and chemical hapten exposure. It was from unfractionated whole blood that total RNA was extracted. Each CDR3 protein gets one entry after TCRdb re-called the 5' RACE reads with MiXCR. This table holds tens of thousands of distinct CDR3 sequences, 7.7% found once. These receptor sequences come from a male donor in good health.

This clonotype was found many times. The genes are TRBV29-1 and TRBJ1-2; D uncertain. The CDR3 extends over 13 amino acids. V lost 7 bases and J 7 bases, leaving 19 bases between the germline ends. The germline V gene has CDR1 SQVTM and CDR2 ANQGSEA. CDR3 sequence (DNA): TGCAGCGCCCCTGACCAGCACAGTCGTGGCTACACCTTC. This sequence encodes CSAPDQHSRGYTF.

Concerning this clonotype: The junction and the germline gene differ at one end; a read error may be behind it. This sequence joins TRBV5-1 and TRBJ2-4; D call uncertain. Germline V lookup: CDR1 SGHRS, CDR2 YFSETQ. CDR3 length: 13 amino acids. The CDR3 region has the DNA TGCGCCAGCAGCCAAGATGACAATAACATTCGGTACTTC. It specifies CASSQDDNNIRYF.

The rearrangement joins TRBV3-1 to TRBJ2-7; TRBD1 might be the D (6 bases). CDR1 and CDR2 from the germline V gene are LGHDT and YNNKEL (reference sequence). Trimming stripped 4 bases from V and 9 bases from J, with 16 bases between. The CDR3 contains 13 residues. The CDR3 DNA is TGTGCCAGCAGCCTCAAGACAGGCGCGCGGCAGTACTTC. It specifies CASSLKTGARQYF.

The V and J genes are TRBV5-1 and TRBJ2-1; 11 bases match TRBD2. Germline V gives CDR1 SGHRS, CDR2 YFSETQ. The CDR3 covers 14 residues. V shed 2 bases and J 6 bases; nucleotides not matched to a gene: 1. Here the CDR3 reads CASSLTSGSNEQFF. The CDR3 DNA reads as TGCGCCAGCAGCTTAACTAGCGGGAGCAATGAGCAGTTCTTC.

This clonotype has a handful of counts. The chain combines TRBV6-2 or TRBV6-3 with TRBJ1-5; possible D gene TRBD1, 6 bases. Germline V gene lookup returns CDR1 MNHEY and CDR2 SVGEGT. V gave up 0 bases and J gave up 7 bases, with 13 bases separating them. This CDR3 contains 15 residues. The CDR3 is CASSYSSRDNQPQHF. The CDR3 DNA reads as TGTGCCAGCAGTTACTCATCCAGGGACAACCAGCCCCAGCATTTT.

This clonotype appeared many times. The rearrangement joins TRBV11-2 to TRBJ2-7, with 10 bases fitting TRBD1. V was clipped by 5 bases and J by 4 bases; unmatched bases: 5. Per the germline V gene, CDR1 is SGHAT and CDR2 is FQNNGV. This CDR3 has 14 residues. CDR3 nucleotide sequence: TGTGCCAGCAGCCAGGACAGGGGGGGTTACGAGCAGTACTTC. Its protein product is CASSQDRGGYEQYF.

The gene calls are TRBV15 and TRBJ2-7; no definite D call. The CDR3 totals 14 residues. CDR1 LNHNV and CDR2 YYDKDF come from the germline V gene (reference sequence). V lost 0 bases and J lost 6, with 12 bases in between. The CDR3 region is CATSRDIGNSEQYF. Here the CDR3 DNA reads TGTGCCACCAGCAGAGATATTGGGAACTCCGAGCAGTACTTC. The variable domain in full, with the rest retrieved from reference TRBV15 and TRBJ2-7, is DAMVIQNPRYQVTQFGKPVTLSCSQTLNHNVMYWYQQKSSQAPKLLFHYYDKDFNNEADTPDNFQSRRPNTSFCFLDIRSPGLGDTAMYLCATSRDIGNSEQYFGPGTRLTVT.

This clonotype was counted between two and nine times. The chain couples TRBV10-3 to TRBJ2-3; TRBD2 agrees at 8 bases. J gave up 0 bases and V 0 bases, and 5 bases lay outside the gene matches. Germline V lookup: CDR1 ENHRY, CDR2 SYGVKD. This CDR3 is 17 amino acids long. The CDR3, as DNA: TGTGCCATCAGTGAGTCGCTGGCTAGCGGGAGCACAGATACGCAGTATTTT. Translation: CAISESLASGSTDTQYF.

This clonotype has a count of ten or more. The chain employs TRBV5-1 and TRBJ2-3; no reliable D call. The CDR3 has 19 residues. Germline CDR1 SGHRS, CDR2 YFSETQ. Deletions cut 0 bases from V and 5 bases from J, with 25 bases between. CDR3 loop: CASSLVPRPWQLTQDTQYF. CDR3 nucleotide sequence: TGCGCCAGCAGCTTGGTGCCGCGACCTTGGCAGCTTACCCAAGATACGCAGTATTTT.

This clonotype has at least ten counts. The gene calls are TRBV6-5 and TRBJ1-1; no definite D call. This CDR3 is built from 14 residues. Per germline, CDR1 MNHEY and CDR2 SVGAGI. Trimming left V 6 bases short and J 6 bases short, with 17 bases between. CDR3 sequence (DNA): TGTGCCAGCAGCTCTCCCCCGACTGGCGCTGAAGCTTTCTTT. Protein: CASSSPPTGAEAFF.

This clonotype was counted a single time. The V call is TRBV6-5, the J call TRBJ1-5; 8 nucleotides align to TRBD1. V lost 5 bases to trimming and J lost 3 bases; unmatched junction nucleotides: 9. Germline CDR1 is MNHEY and CDR2 is SVGAGI. This CDR3 comprises 16 residues. The CDR3 DNA is TGTGCCAGCAGTACCGGGACAGGTGGGGCCAATCAGCCCCAGCATTTT. Its protein is CASSTGTGGANQPQHF.

Many counts were recorded for this clonotype. The V call is TRBV7-9, the J call TRBJ1-6, with D possibly TRBD1 on 5 matching bases. This CDR3 region has 14 residues. V lost 1 base and J lost 8, with 9 bases in between. CDR1 is SEHNR and CDR2 is FQNEAQ in the germline V gene (reference sequence). The CDR3 DNA reads TGTGCCAGCAGCTTAGGGGACGGTTATTCACCCCTCCACTTT. Translated: CASSLGDGYSPLHF.

The J gene is TRBJ2-3, the V gene TRBV5-4, with 11 bases aligning to TRBD2. Losses at the gene ends were 3 bases for V and 0 bases for J; bases not matched to a gene: 3. Germline V gene lookup returns CDR1 SGHNT and CDR2 YYREEE (reference sequence). The CDR3 has 16 amino acids. CDR3 residues: CASSYRLAGSTDTQYF. The DNA for the CDR3 is TGTGCCAGCAGCTATCGACTAGCGGGAAGCACAGATACGCAGTATTTT.

This clonotype has just a few counts. V gene TRBV2 combines with J gene TRBJ1-1; tentatively, D is TRBD1 (5 bases). The CDR3 contains 12 residues. Germline V gene lookup returns CDR1 SNHLY and CDR2 FYNNEI. V lost 6 bases and J 11 bases, leaving 16 bases between the germline ends. The CDR3 is CASSGTGLQAFF. DNA of the CDR3: TGTGCCAGCAGCGGGACGGGGTTGCAGGCTTTCTTT.

This clonotype was seen many times. J is TRBJ2-7 and V is TRBV5-4, with D possibly TRBD1 on 5 matching bases. V lost 3 bases and J lost 0, with 16 bases in between. In germline, CDR1 is SGHNT, CDR2 YYREEE (reference sequence). The CDR3 loop spans 16 amino acids. The CDR3 loop is CASSSLDGASSYEQYF. DNA for the CDR3: TGTGCCAGCAGCTCCCTTGATGGGGCAAGCTCCTACGAGCAGTACTTC.

This clonotype was counted a few times. This sequence joins TRBV19 and TRBJ2-2, with 7 bases that match TRBD1. The CDR3 loop spans 15 amino acids. V dropped 7 bases and J dropped 2; count of bases not matched to a gene: 7. Germline V gene sequence: CDR1 LNHDA, CDR2 SQIVND (reference sequence). DNA of the CDR3: TGTGCCAGTATCCCCCGACAGGGTAACACCGGGGAGCTGTTTTTT. Protein: CASIPRQGNTGELFF.

The chain couples TRBV11-1 to TRBJ1-1; 9 bases are a match to TRBD1. Germline V gives CDR1 SGHAT, CDR2 FQDESV (reference sequence). The V gene end was trimmed by 6 bases and the J gene end by 2 bases; junction bases not matched to a gene: 4. This CDR3 spans 14 amino acids. CDR3 residues: CASRDRGRNTEAFF. The CDR3 bases are TGTGCCAGCAGGGACAGGGGACGCAACACTGAAGCTTTCTTT.

This clonotype showed up many times. The gene calls are TRBV6-8 and TRBJ2-1; 11 nucleotides align to TRBD2. Germline V gene lookup returns CDR1 MNHGY and CDR2 SAAAGT. CDR3 length: 17 amino acids. The V and J ends lost 8 bases and 7 bases, in that order; junction bases with no gene match: 16. The CDR3 spells CASLPGNATSGINEQFF. CDR3 in DNA: TGTGCCAGCCTCCCGGGAAACGCGACTAGCGGGATAAATGAGCAGTTCTTC.

This clonotype was counted a few times. The rearrangement joins TRBV5-1 to TRBJ2-3, with 7 bases identical to TRBD1. V lost 3 bases to trimming and J lost 2 bases; unmatched junction nucleotides: 9. This CDR3 region has 16 residues. CDR1 and CDR2 (germline): SGHRS, YFSETQ. CDR3 sequence (DNA): TGCGCCAGCAGCTCGGAACCGGACAGGTCCACAGATACGCAGTATTTT. Amino acid sequence: CASSSEPDRSTDTQYF.

The chain joins TRBV12-3 or TRBV12-4 to TRBJ1-1, with a weak D call TRBD1 (5 bases). The V end lost 7 bases, the J end lost 5 bases, and 14 bases lay between the germline ends. This CDR3 contains 13 residues. In DNA, the CDR3 is TGTGCCAGCACGTCAGAGGGGTGGACTGAAGCTTTCTTT. Translating gives CASTSEGWTEAFF.

This clonotype was observed many times. The rearrangement joins TRBV6-5 to TRBJ2-3; D ambiguous. Germline V lookup: CDR1 MNHEY, CDR2 SVGAGI. The CDR3 spans 16 residues. V dropped 5 bases and J dropped 4 bases, with 19 bases sitting between them. The CDR3 reads CASSVGPTIMADTQYF. CDR3 DNA sequence: TGTGCCAGCAGTGTCGGCCCCACTATAATGGCAGATACGCAGTATTTT.

This clonotype appeared many times. This rearrangement joins TRBV3-1 to TRBJ2-7; the D is unclear. V lost 4 bases, J lost 1 base, and 11 bases lay in between. The CDR3 has 14 residues. The germline V gene has CDR1 LGHDT and CDR2 YNNKEL (reference sequence). CDR3 nucleotides: TGTGCCAGCAGCCCTAAATTTGGGTCCTACGAGCAGTACTTC. Its translation is CASSPKFGSYEQYF.

At least ten counts were recorded for this clonotype. The chain has TRBV29-1 and TRBJ1-1, with D unclear. V shed 2 bases and J shed 1 base, with 5 bases lying between them. This CDR3 contains 12 residues. The germline V gene encodes CDR1 SQVTM and CDR2 ANQGSEA. The chain's CDR3 is CSVERKNTEAFF. In DNA, the CDR3 is TGCAGCGTTGAAAGGAAGAACACTGAAGCTTTCTTT.

A few counts support this clonotype. The chain joins TRBV27 to TRBJ2-3; no clear D. Deletions cut 3 bases from V and 1 base from J, with 14 bases between. Germline loops: CDR1 MNHEY, CDR2 SMNVEV (reference sequence). The CDR3 has 16 residues. CDR3 sequence: CASSFGDWQGTDTQYF. The CDR3 DNA reads TGTGCCAGCAGTTTTGGAGATTGGCAGGGCACAGATACGCAGTATTTT.

This clonotype was counted between two and nine times. The J gene is TRBJ1-5, the V gene TRBV6-2 or TRBV6-3; 10 bases fit TRBD1. The CDR3 is 17 amino acids. Trimming cost V 5 bases and J 2 bases; bases outside gene matches: 9. From germline, CDR1 is MNHEY and CDR2 SVGEGT. The CDR3 loop reads CASSVPTGTGGNQPQHF. The CDR3 region has the DNA TGTGCCAGCAGTGTCCCGACCGGGACAGGGGGCAATCAGCCCCAGCATTTT.

The chain employs TRBV10-3 and TRBJ2-2, with 8 bases identical to TRBD2. The length of the CDR3 is 17 residues. CDR1 and CDR2 from the germline V gene are ENHRY and SYGVKD. Unmatched junction bases numbered 7, after V lost 4 bases and J lost 0 bases. As DNA, the CDR3 is TGTGCCATCAGTGGGTTTTCACTAGCGGCGAACACCGGGGAGCTGTTTTTT. Its protein product is CAISGFSLAANTGELFF.

The chain combines TRBV29-1 with TRBJ2-5, with 9 nucleotides matching TRBD1. Trimming removed 7 bases from V and 1 base from J; junction bases left unmatched: 7. Germline assignment: CDR1 SQVTM and CDR2 ANQGSEA. This CDR3 contains 14 residues. In DNA form, the CDR3 reads TGCAGCGGGGGGGACAGGGCCGTCCAAGAGACCCAGTACTTC. It yields the protein CSGGDRAVQETQYF.

This clonotype was seen ten or more times. The junction departs from the called germline gene at one end, perhaps through a read error. The genes are TRBV5-1 and TRBJ2-1; D is undetermined. CDR1 and CDR2 (germline): SGHRS, YFSETQ. The CDR3 is 14 amino acids. The CDR3 region is CASSLPHSDNEQFF. CDR3 DNA: TGCGCCAGCAGCTTACCCCACTCCGACAATGAGCAGTTCTTC.

This clonotype was recorded at least ten times. J is TRBJ1-6 and V is TRBV5-1; 9 nucleotides line up with TRBD1. V lost 4 bases and J lost 7; bases outside the gene matches: 6. The CDR3 sequence is 15 residues long. The germline CDR1 and CDR2 sequences are SGHRS and YFSETQ. DNA of the CDR3: TGCGCCAGCAGCCTGGGCGGGACAGGGAATTCACCCCTCCACTTT. It specifies CASSLGGTGNSPLHF.

The rearrangement joins TRBV5-1 to TRBJ1-1; 7 bases fit TRBD1. This CDR3 comprises 15 residues. J lost 1 base, V lost 4 bases, and 7 bases had no gene match. Germline loops: CDR1 SGHRS, CDR2 YFSETQ. CDR3 DNA sequence: TGCGCCAGCAGCCTACAGGGGCCGGGGAACACTGAAGCTTTCTTT. It yields the protein CASSLQGPGNTEAFF.

V and J are TRBV13 and TRBJ2-3; D remains unclear. The germline CDR1 and CDR2 sequences are PRHDT and FYEKMQ (reference sequence). Trimming pared 8 bases from V and 2 bases from J, leaving 11 bases between. This CDR3 contains 13 residues. In DNA form, the CDR3 reads TGTGCCAGCTCGAAGGATAACACAGATACGCAGTATTTT. Protein product: CASSKDNTDTQYF.